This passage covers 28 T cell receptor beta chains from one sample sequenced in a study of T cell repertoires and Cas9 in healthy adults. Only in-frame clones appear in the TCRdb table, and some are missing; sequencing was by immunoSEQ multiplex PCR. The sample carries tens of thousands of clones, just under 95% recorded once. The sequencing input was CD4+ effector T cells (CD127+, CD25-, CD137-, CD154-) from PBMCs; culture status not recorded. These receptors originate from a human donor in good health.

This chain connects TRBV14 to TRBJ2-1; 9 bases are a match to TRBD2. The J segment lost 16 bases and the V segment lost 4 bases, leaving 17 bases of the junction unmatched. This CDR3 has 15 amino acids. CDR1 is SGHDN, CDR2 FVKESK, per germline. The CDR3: CASSPRGSSGKGHFF. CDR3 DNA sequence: TGTGCCAGCAGCCCTAGGGGCTCTAGCGGGAAAGGGCATTTCTTC.

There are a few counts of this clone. The CDR3 protein is CASSHSPGLHYEQYF. DNA of the CDR3: TGTGCCAGCAGCCACTCTCCGGGACTACACTACGAGCAGTACTTC. The chain couples TRBV7-2 to TRBJ2-7; 7 positions agree with TRBD2. The CDR3 has 15 amino acids. The V and J ends lost 5 bases and 3 bases, in that order; junction bases with no gene match: 10. Germline CDR1 and CDR2: SGHTA and FQGNSA.

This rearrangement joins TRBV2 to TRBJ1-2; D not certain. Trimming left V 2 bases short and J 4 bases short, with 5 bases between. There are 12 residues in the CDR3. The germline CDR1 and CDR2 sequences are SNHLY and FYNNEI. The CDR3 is CASSETSYGYTF. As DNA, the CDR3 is TGTGCCAGCAGTGAAACATCCTATGGCTACACCTTC.

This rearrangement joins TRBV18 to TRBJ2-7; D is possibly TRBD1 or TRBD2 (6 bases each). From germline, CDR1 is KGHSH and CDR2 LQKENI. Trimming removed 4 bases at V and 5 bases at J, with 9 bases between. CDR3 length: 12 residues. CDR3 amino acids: CASSQGGDEQYV. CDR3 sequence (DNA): TGTGCCAGCTCACAGGGGGGAGACGAGCAGTACGTC.

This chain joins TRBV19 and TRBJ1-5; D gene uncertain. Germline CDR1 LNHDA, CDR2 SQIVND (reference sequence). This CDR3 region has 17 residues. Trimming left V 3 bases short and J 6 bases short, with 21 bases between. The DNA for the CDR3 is TGTGCCAGTAGTATGGAAGATTTCGGTCACCGGGGTCAGCCCCAGCATTTT. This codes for CASSMEDFGHRGQPQHF.

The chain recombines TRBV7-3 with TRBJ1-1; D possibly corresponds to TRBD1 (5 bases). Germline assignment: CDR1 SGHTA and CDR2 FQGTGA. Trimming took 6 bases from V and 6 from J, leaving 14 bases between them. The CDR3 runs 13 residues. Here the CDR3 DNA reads TGTGCCAGCAGTTTCCAGGGTTCCTCTGAAGCTTTCTTT. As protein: CASSFQGSSEAFF. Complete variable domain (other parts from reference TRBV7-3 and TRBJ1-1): GAGVSQTPSNKVTEKGKYVELRCDPISGHTALYWYRQSLGQGPEFLIYFQGTGAADDSGLPNDRFFAVRPEGSVSTLKIQRTERGDSAVYLCASSFQGSSEAFFGQGTRLTVV.

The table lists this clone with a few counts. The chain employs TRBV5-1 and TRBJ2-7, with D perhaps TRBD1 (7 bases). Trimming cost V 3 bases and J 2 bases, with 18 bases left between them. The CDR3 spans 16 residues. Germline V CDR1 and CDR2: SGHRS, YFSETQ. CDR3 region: CASSSGGSRGTYEQYF. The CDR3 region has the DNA TGCGCCAGCAGCTCAGGGGGGAGCAGGGGTACCTACGAGCAGTACTTC.

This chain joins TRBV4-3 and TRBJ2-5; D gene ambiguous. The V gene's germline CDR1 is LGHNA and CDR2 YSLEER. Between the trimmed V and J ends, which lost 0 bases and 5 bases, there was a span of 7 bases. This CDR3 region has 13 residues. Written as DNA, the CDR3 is TGCGCCAGCAGCCAAGAGAGTGGGGAGACCCAGTACTTC. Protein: CASSQESGETQYF.

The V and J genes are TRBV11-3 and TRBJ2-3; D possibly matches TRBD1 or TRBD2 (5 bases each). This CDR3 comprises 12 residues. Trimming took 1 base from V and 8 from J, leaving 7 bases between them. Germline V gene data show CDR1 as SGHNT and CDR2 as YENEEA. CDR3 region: CASSLGGITQYF. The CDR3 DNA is TGTGCCAGCAGCTTAGGGGGGATTACGCAGTATTTT.

Here the CDR3 DNA reads TGTGCCAGCAGCTTAAAACCTAGCGTAAGCACAGATACGCAGTATTTT. It is translated as CASSLKPSVSTDTQYF. V and J are TRBV7-2 and TRBJ2-3, with a possible D match to TRBD2 (6 bases). Germline CDR1 SGHTA, CDR2 FQGNSA. V was shortened by 2 bases and J by 0 bases, with 12 bases between the two germline ends. The CDR3 has 16 residues.

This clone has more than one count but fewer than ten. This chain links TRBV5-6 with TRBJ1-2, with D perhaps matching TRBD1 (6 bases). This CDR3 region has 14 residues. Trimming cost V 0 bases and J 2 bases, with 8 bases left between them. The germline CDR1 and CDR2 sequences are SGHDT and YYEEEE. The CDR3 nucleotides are TGTGCCAGCAGCTTGGATCAGGGGAACTATGGCTACACCTTC. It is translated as CASSLDQGNYGYTF.

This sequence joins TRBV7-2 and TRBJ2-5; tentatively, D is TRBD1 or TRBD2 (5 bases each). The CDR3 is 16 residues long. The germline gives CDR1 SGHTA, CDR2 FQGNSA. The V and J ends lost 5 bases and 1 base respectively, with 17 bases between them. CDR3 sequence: CASSRRLGAGQETQYF. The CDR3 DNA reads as TGTGCCAGCAGCAGACGACTCGGGGCGGGCCAAGAGACCCAGTACTTC.

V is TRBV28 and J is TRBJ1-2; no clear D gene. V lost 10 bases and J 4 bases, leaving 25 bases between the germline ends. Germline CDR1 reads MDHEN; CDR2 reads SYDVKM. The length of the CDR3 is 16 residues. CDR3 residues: CAILDAGRQSFYGYTF. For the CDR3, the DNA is TGTGCCATCCTCGACGCCGGACGGCAAAGTTTCTATGGCTACACCTTC.

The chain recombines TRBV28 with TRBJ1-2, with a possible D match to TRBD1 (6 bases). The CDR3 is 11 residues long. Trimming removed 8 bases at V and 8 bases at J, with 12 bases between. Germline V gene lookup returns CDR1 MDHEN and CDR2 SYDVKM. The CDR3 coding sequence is TGTGCCAGCGGGGGGCTGGGGGGCTACACCTTC. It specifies CASGGLGGYTF.

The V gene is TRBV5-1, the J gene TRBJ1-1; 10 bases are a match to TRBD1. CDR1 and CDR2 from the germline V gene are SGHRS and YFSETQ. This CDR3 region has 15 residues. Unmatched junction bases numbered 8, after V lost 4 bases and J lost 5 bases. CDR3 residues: CASSNRQGAITEAFF. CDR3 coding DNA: TGCGCCAGCAGCAACCGACAGGGGGCTATAACTGAAGCTTTCTTT.

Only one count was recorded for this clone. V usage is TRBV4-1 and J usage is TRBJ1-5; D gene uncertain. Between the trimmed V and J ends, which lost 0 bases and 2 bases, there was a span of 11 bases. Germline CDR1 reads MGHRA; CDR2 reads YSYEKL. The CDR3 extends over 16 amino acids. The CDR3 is CASSQDNRGGNQPQHF. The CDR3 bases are TGCGCCAGCAGCCAAGATAACCGGGGAGGCAATCAGCCCCAGCATTTT.

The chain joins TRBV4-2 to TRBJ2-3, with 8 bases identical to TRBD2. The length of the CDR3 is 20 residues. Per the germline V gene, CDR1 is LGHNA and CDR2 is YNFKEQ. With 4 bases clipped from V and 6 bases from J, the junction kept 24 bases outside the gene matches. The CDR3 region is CASSRGLTGTRLPTRDTQYF. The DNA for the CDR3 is TGTGCCAGCAGCCGAGGCCTGACCGGGACTAGATTGCCCACACGTGATACGCAGTATTTT.

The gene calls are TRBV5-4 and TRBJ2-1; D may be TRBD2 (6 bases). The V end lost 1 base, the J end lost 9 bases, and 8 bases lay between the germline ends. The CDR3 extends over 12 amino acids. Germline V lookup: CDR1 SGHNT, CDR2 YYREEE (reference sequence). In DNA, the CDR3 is TGTGCCAGCAGCTTGTCAGCGGGTGAGCAGTTCTTC. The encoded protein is CASSLSAGEQFF.

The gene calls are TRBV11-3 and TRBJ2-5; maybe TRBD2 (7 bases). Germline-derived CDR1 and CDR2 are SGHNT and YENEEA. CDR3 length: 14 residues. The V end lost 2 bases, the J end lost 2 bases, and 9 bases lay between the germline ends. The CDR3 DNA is TGTGCCAGCAGCTTACGGGGGGCTCAAGAGACCCAGTACTTC. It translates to CASSLRGAQETQYF.

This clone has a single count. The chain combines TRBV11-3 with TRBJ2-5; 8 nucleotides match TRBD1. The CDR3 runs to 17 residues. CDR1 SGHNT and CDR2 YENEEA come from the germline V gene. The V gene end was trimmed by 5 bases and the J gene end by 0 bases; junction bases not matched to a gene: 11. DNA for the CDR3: TGTGCCAGCAGCCACCCCAGCCGGGACAGGTACCAAGAGACCCAGTACTTC. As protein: CASSHPSRDRYQETQYF.

The CDR3 nucleotides are TGTGCCAGCAGCTTAGCCGGGCCGAGATTCGGAAACACCATATATTTT. It yields the protein CASSLAGPRFGNTIYF. J is TRBJ1-3 and V is TRBV7-6; no firm D call. The CDR3 spans 16 residues. Trimming stripped 0 bases from V and 4 bases from J, with 13 bases between. The germline V gene encodes CDR1 SGHVS and CDR2 FNYEAQ.

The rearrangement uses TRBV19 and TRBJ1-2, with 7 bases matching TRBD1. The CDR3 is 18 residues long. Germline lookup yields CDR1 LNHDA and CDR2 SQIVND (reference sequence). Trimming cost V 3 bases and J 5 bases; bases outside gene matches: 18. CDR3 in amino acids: CASSMDVGQAALVYGYTF. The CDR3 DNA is TGTGCCAGTAGTATGGATGTTGGACAGGCCGCCTTGGTGTATGGCTACACCTTC.

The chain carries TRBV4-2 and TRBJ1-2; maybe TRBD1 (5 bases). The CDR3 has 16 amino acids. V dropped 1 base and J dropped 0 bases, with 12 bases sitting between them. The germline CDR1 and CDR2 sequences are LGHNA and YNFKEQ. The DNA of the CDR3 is TGTGCCAGCAGCCAAGGGAGGAGACAGTCTAACTATGGCTACACCTTC. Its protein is CASSQGRRQSNYGYTF.

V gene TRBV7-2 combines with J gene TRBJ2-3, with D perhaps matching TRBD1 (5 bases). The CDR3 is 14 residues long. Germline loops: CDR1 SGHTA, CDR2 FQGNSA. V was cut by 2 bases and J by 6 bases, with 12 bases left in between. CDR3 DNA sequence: TGTGCCAGCAGCTTAATGGGGCAGGGTGATACGCAGTATTTT. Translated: CASSLMGQGDTQYF.

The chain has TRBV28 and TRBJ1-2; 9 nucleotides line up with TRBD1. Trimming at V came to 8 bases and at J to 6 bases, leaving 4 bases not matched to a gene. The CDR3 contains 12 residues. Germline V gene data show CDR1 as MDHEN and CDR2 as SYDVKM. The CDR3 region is CASEGQGNGYTF. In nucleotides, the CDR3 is TGTGCCAGCGAGGGACAGGGAAATGGCTACACCTTC.

The CDR3 loop is CATSGGSGGGGEKLFF. CDR3 bases: TGTGCCACCAGCGGAGGGAGCGGGGGCGGGGGTGAAAAACTGTTTTTT. The rearrangement joins TRBV15 to TRBJ1-4; possible D gene TRBD1, 6 bases. The germline CDR1 and CDR2 sequences are LNHNV and YYDKDF (reference sequence). CDR3 length: 16 amino acids. The ends were cut back, 5 bases at V and 7 bases at J, with 20 bases in the middle. The full variable domain, rest sourced from reference TRBV15 and TRBJ1-4, is DAMVIQNPRYQVTQFGKPVTLSCSQTLNHNVMYWYQQKSSQAPKLLFHYYDKDFNNEADTPDNFQSRRPNTSFCFLDIRSPGLGDTAMYLCATSGGSGGGGEKLFFGSGTQLSVL.

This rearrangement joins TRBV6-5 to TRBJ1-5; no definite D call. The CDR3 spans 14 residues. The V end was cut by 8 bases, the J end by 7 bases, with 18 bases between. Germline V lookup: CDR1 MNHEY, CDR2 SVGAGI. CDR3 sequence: CASGTGETRQPQHF. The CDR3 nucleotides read TGTGCCAGCGGAACCGGGGAGACGAGGCAGCCCCAGCATTTT.

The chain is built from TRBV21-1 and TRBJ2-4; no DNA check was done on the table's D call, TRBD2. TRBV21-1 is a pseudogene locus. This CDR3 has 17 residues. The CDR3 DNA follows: TGTGCCAGCAGTCCTCCTCACGGGTTTTGTGCCAAAAACATTCAGTACTTC. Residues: CASSPPHGFCAKNIQYF.